The 32 T cell receptor beta chains listed next were all sequenced from one sample in a study of CD8+CD57+ T cells in acquired aplastic anemia. The authors sequenced patients whose flow cytometry had shown CD8+CD57+ cell expansion. Researchers used genomic DNA as the template to profile TCR beta VDJ and CDR3. One entry per CDR3 protein results from TCRdb running MiXCR on the reads. The sample carries roughly 180,000 distinct CDR3 sequences, roughly three fifths recorded once. The sequenced sample consisted of sorted CD4+, CD8+, or CD8+CD57+ T cells (not recorded which) from PBMCs. These receptors originate from a human donor with aplastic anemia.

The chain links TRBV29-1 to TRBJ1-1, with D possibly matching TRBD1 (6 bases). CDR3 length: 12 residues. Trimming pared 6 bases from V and 1 base from J, leaving 9 bases between. Germline values: CDR1 SQVTM, CDR2 ANQGSEA. In DNA form, the CDR3 reads TGCAGCGTAAACAGGGCGAACACTGAAGCTTTCTTT. It codes for CSVNRANTEAFF.

The V gene is TRBV6-6, the J gene TRBJ2-7; D is unclear. The CDR3 loop spans 17 amino acids. The germline CDR1 and CDR2 sequences are MNHNY and SVGAGI (reference sequence). Trimming took 5 bases from V and 3 from J, leaving 23 bases between them. Here the CDR3 reads CASSNSPLRPGNYEQYF. In DNA form, the CDR3 reads TGTGCCAGCAGTAATTCTCCACTTAGACCTGGGAACTACGAGCAGTACTTC.

At least ten counts were recorded for this clonotype. V and J are TRBV19 and TRBJ1-1, with D possibly being TRBD1 (5 bases). The germline V gene has CDR1 LNHDA and CDR2 SQIVND (reference sequence). Trimming cost V 3 bases and J 0 bases, with 8 bases left between them. CDR3 length: 14 amino acids. The CDR3 DNA reads as TGTGCCAGTAGTATTAGGGGCATGAACACTGAAGCTTTCTTT. Translation: CASSIRGMNTEAFF.

A few counts support this clonotype. The chain carries TRBV20-1 and TRBJ1-2, with 8 bases fitting TRBD1. This CDR3 has 13 residues. Unmatched junction bases numbered 5, after V lost 4 bases and J lost 4 bases. Germline CDR1 reads DFQATT; CDR2 reads SNEGSKA (reference sequence). For the CDR3, the DNA is TGCAGTGCTACAGGGGGCAGTGTCTATGGCTACACCTTC. Its translation is CSATGGSVYGYTF.

CDR3 nucleotide sequence: TGCAGTGCTAGAGATATCGAAGGTACAGGGATAGCGGGCAATCAGCCCCAGCATTTT. It is translated as CSARDIEGTGIAGNQPQHF. The chain employs TRBV20-1 and TRBJ1-5; D perhaps matches TRBD1 (6 bases). The V gene's germline CDR1 is DFQATT and CDR2 SNEGSKA (reference sequence). The CDR3 extends over 19 amino acids. Between the trimmed V and J ends, which lost 0 bases and 2 bases, there was a span of 23 bases.

This clonotype turned up a few times. The chain has TRBV7-9 and TRBJ2-4; D remains unclear. Per the germline V gene, CDR1 is SEHNR and CDR2 is FQNEAQ (reference sequence). V shed 9 bases and J shed 2 bases, with 11 bases lying between them. The CDR3 is 13 amino acids. This CDR3 reads CASSMGSKNIQYF. CDR3 in DNA: TGTGCCAGTTCCATGGGGTCCAAAAACATTCAGTACTTC.

V is TRBV12-3 or TRBV12-4 and J is TRBJ2-7; maybe TRBD2 (5 bases). The CDR3 is made up of 12 amino acids. V lost 3 bases, J lost 7 bases, and 10 bases lay in between. The CDR3 is CASSFGVREQYF. For the CDR3, the DNA is TGTGCCAGCAGTTTCGGGGTGCGGGAGCAGTACTTC.

The count of this clonotype is one. The chain carries TRBV7-3 and TRBJ1-1; tentatively, D is TRBD1 (6 bases). Per germline, CDR1 SGHTA and CDR2 FQGTGA. CDR3 length: 13 amino acids. Between the trimmed V and J ends, which lost 7 bases and 1 base, there was a span of 10 bases. CDR3 in DNA: TGTGCCAGCAAGGGACAACCGAACACTGAAGCTTTCTTT. Translating gives CASKGQPNTEAFF.

A note on this clonotype: A clone one base away is much larger, so this may be a read error. The CDR3 carries no conserved terminal phenylalanine or tryptophan, so it likely arises from a read error. The chain employs TRBV7-9 and TRBJ2-1; 15 bases align to TRBD2. This CDR3 is 13 amino acids long. CDR1 and CDR2 from the germline V gene are SEHNR and FQNEAQ (reference sequence). After removal of 5 bases from V and 13 bases from J, the junction contained 3 bases not matched to a gene. CDR3 protein: CASSPGLAGGQFL. The CDR3 DNA is TGTGCCAGCAGCCCGGGACTAGCGGGGGGTCAGTTCCTC.

The chain has TRBV24-1 and TRBJ1-1; D is perhaps TRBD1 (5 bases). The germline CDR1 and CDR2 sequences are KGHDR and SFDVKD. V was trimmed by 5 bases and J by 6 bases, leaving 12 bases between them. The CDR3 length is 13 residues. CDR3: CATSGRASPEAFF. Written as DNA, the CDR3 is TGTGCCACCAGTGGCAGGGCGAGTCCTGAAGCTTTCTTT.

The chain links TRBV7-9 to TRBJ2-7; 8 nucleotides match TRBD1. The germline gives CDR1 SEHNR, CDR2 FQNEAQ (reference sequence). The J segment lost 3 bases and the V segment lost 3 bases, leaving 7 bases of the junction unmatched. The CDR3 contains 15 residues. The CDR3 sequence is CASSLGDRGRYEQYF. The CDR3 DNA is TGTGCCAGCAGCTTGGGAGACAGGGGACGCTACGAGCAGTACTTC.

This clonotype was recorded a few times. The chain is built from TRBV6-5 and TRBJ2-7, with 9 bases lining up with TRBD1. V dropped 5 bases and J dropped 4; count of bases not matched to a gene: 6. The CDR3 totals 14 residues. Germline V gene data show CDR1 as MNHEY and CDR2 as SVGAGI. The CDR3 bases are TGTGCCAGCAGTGAGGGGACAGGGAAATACGAGCAGTACTTC. This translates into CASSEGTGKYEQYF.

The chain links TRBV19 to TRBJ2-1; no definite D call. The CDR3 extends over 17 amino acids. V gave up 3 bases and J gave up 2 bases, with 17 bases separating them. From germline, CDR1 is LNHDA and CDR2 SQIVND (reference sequence). The CDR3 here is CASSMGGPKETYNEQFF. The CDR3 DNA reads as TGTGCCAGTAGTATGGGTGGGCCCAAGGAGACCTACAATGAGCAGTTCTTC. The full variable domain, in which reference TRBV19 and TRBJ2-1 provide the parts outside the CDR3, is DGGITQSPKYLFRKEGQNVTLSCEQNLNHDAMYWYRQDPGQGLRLIYYSQIVNDFQKGDIAEGYSVSREKKESFPLTVTSAQKNPTAFYLCASSMGGPKETYNEQFFGPGTRLTVL.

The chain joins TRBV5-4 to TRBJ2-7; 10 bases map to TRBD1. Germline V gene sequence: CDR1 SGHNT, CDR2 YYREEE (reference sequence). The trim removed 5 bases at V and 13 bases at J, leaving 9 bases unmatched. CDR3 length: 12 residues. The CDR3 DNA reads as TGTGCCAGCAGTTTTCCGGGACAGGGGAAATACTTC. Its translation: CASSFPGQGKYF.

About this clonotype: This may arise from a read error, as a much more abundant clone is one base away. The gene calls are TRBV6-1 and TRBJ1-4, with a possible D match to TRBD1 (5 bases). The germline gives CDR1 MNHNS, CDR2 SASEGT. The CDR3 covers 15 residues. The CDR3 DNA sequence: TGTGTCAGCAGTGAAGTGGCAGGGAAGGGTGAAAAACTGTTTTTT. It codes for CVSSEVAGKGEKLFF.

The gene calls are TRBV7-2 and TRBJ2-3; 7 bases agree with TRBD1. Germline trimming cut 5 bases from V and 2 bases from J; bases unmatched to any gene: 1. This CDR3 is 13 amino acids long. Per the germline V gene, CDR1 is SGHTA and CDR2 is FQGNSA. The CDR3 DNA is TGTGCCAGCAGCGGACAGGACACAGATACGCAGTATTTT. As protein: CASSGQDTDTQYF.

The J gene is TRBJ2-7, the V gene TRBV6-5; D may be TRBD2 (6 bases). The CDR3 is 11 residues long. The V gene lost 10 bases and the J gene lost 6 bases, with 13 bases spanning the gap. Germline lookup yields CDR1 MNHEY and CDR2 SVGAGI. The CDR3 sequence: CATKTRGEQYF. CDR3 DNA: TGTGCCACGAAGACTAGGGGCGAGCAGTACTTC.

This clonotype appeared a few times. Given a much more abundant clone one base away, this may be a read error. The chain is built from TRBV7-2 and TRBJ2-7; 10 bases are shared with TRBD1. CDR1 is SGHTA and CDR2 is FQGNSA in the germline V gene. The CDR3 has 15 amino acids. CDR3 coding DNA: TGTGCCAGCAGCCAGACCGGGACAGGGGCCTACGGGCAGTACTTC. Its protein is CASSQTGTGAYGQYF.

This clonotype was seen a few times. The gene calls are TRBV2 and TRBJ1-1; D call uncertain. In germline, CDR1 is SNHLY, CDR2 FYNNEI. This CDR3 comprises 12 residues. Trimming removed 6 bases from V and 2 bases from J, with 7 bases in between. The CDR3 region has the DNA TGTGCCAGCAGCCGGAGAAACACTGAAGCTTTCTTT. Its protein is CASSRRNTEAFF.

This rearrangement joins TRBV2 to TRBJ2-7, with no clear D. CDR1 SNHLY and CDR2 FYNNEI come from the germline V gene. The CDR3 is 15 amino acids. The germline V and J ends were trimmed by 6 bases and 1 base, with 16 bases remaining between them. This chain's CDR3 is CASSPDHARSYEQYF. The CDR3 DNA reads as TGTGCCAGCAGCCCGGACCACGCACGTTCCTACGAGCAGTACTTC.

This clonotype has a handful of counts. The chain uses TRBV12-3 or TRBV12-4 and TRBJ2-1; 11 bases line up with TRBD2. V dropped 2 bases and J dropped 7; count of bases not matched to a gene: 4. The CDR3 has 15 residues. This chain's CDR3 is CASSLSSSGRNEQFF. CDR3 bases: TGTGCCAGCAGTTTATCGTCTAGCGGGAGGAATGAGCAGTTCTTC.

The chain uses TRBV24-1 and TRBJ1-1; D is possibly TRBD1 (5 bases). Trimming stripped 4 bases from V and 7 bases from J, with 6 bases between. The CDR3 contains 11 residues. Germline CDR1 reads KGHDR; CDR2 reads SFDVKD. CDR3 nucleotides: TGTGCCACCAGTGACGGGGGTGAAGCTTTCTTT. Amino acids: CATSDGGEAFF.

The CDR3 region has the DNA TGTGCCAGCAGTCCCGGGACAGGAATCAACTATGGCTACACCTTC. Protein product: CASSPGTGINYGYTF. The chain couples TRBV27 to TRBJ1-2, with 8 bases that match TRBD1. Germline lookup yields CDR1 MNHEY and CDR2 SMNVEV (reference sequence). The V gene end was trimmed by 5 bases and the J gene end by 2 bases; junction bases not matched to a gene: 7. The CDR3 totals 15 residues.

This clonotype occurred many times. The CDR3 loop is CSASEGGGTEAFF. Written as DNA, the CDR3 is TGCAGTGCTAGCGAGGGGGGCGGCACTGAAGCTTTCTTT. The chain links TRBV20-1 to TRBJ1-1; D is possibly TRBD1 (6 bases). Between the trimmed V and J ends, which lost 3 bases and 4 bases, there was a span of 12 bases. This CDR3 has 13 residues. The germline V gene has CDR1 DFQATT and CDR2 SNEGSKA (reference sequence).

The CDR3 bases are TGTGCCAGCAGTTCCCTTTGGGGGGTCAAATCACCCCTCCACTTT. It specifies CASSSLWGVKSPLHF. This chain links TRBV12-3 or TRBV12-4 with TRBJ1-6; the D gene is possibly TRBD1 (5 bases). The CDR3 is made up of 15 amino acids. Between the trimmed V and J ends, which lost 4 bases and 10 bases, there was a span of 17 bases.

The chain is built from TRBV2 and TRBJ1-1; D is unclear. V shed 8 bases and J shed 1 base, with 8 bases lying between them. The CDR3 totals 12 residues. In germline, CDR1 is SNHLY, CDR2 FYNNEI. CDR3 amino acids: CASEDGNTEAFF. The CDR3 DNA is TGTGCCAGCGAGGACGGGAACACTGAAGCTTTCTTT.

This clonotype showed up many times. The chain is built from TRBV7-9 and TRBJ2-7, with D perhaps matching TRBD1 or TRBD2 (5 bases each). CDR1 SEHNR and CDR2 FQNEAQ come from the germline V gene (reference sequence). V lost 4 bases and J 2 bases, leaving 18 bases between the germline ends. CDR3 size: 16 residues. The CDR3 bases are TGTGCCAGCAGCTCGTCACCCAGGGAGCCGGCCTACGAGCAGTACTTC. It codes for CASSSSPREPAYEQYF.

The CDR3 coding sequence is TGCGCCAGCAGCCAGGGAACAGGGATCCAAGAGACCCAGTACTTC. It yields the protein CASSQGTGIQETQYF. The V call is TRBV10-1, the J call TRBJ2-5; tentatively, D is TRBD1 (6 bases). The V gene's germline CDR1 is WNHNN and CDR2 SYGVQD (reference sequence). The CDR3 is made up of 15 amino acids. Trimming pared 6 bases from V and 1 base from J, leaving 15 bases between.

The J gene is TRBJ1-5, the V gene TRBV15, with TRBD1 as a possible D gene (6 bases). With 8 bases removed from V and 1 base from J, the gap between germline ends came to 9 bases. The CDR3 sequence is 13 residues long. The germline V gene has CDR1 LNHNV and CDR2 YYDKDF (reference sequence). The DNA of the CDR3 is TGTGCCACCCAAGACAGGAGCAATCAGCCCCAGCATTTT. Protein sequence: CATQDRSNQPQHF.

The chain carries TRBV19 and TRBJ2-7; D possibly matches TRBD1 or TRBD2 (5 bases each). This CDR3 is built from 14 residues. Germline assignment: CDR1 LNHDA and CDR2 SQIVND (reference sequence). Trimming shortened V by 7 bases and J by 1 base, and 14 bases separated the two germline ends. CDR3 coding DNA: TGTGCCAGTACCGATGGGGACGGATCCTACGAGCAGTACTTC. As protein: CASTDGDGSYEQYF.

CDR3 sequence (DNA): TGCGCCAGCAGCCAAGAAGGTCACGGCAGCTATGGCTACACCTTC. This sequence encodes CASSQEGHGSYGYTF. J is TRBJ1-2 and V is TRBV4-1; D is uncertain. Trimming took 0 bases from V and 4 from J, leaving 12 bases between them. Germline CDR1 and CDR2: MGHRA and YSYEKL. The CDR3 has 15 residues.

The chain carries TRBV12-3 or TRBV12-4 and TRBJ1-5; D is undetermined. The CDR3 has 15 amino acids. Trimming shortened V by 3 bases and J by 0 bases, and 9 bases separated the two germline ends. The DNA for the CDR3 is TGTGCCAGCAGTTTCCAGATTCTTAGCAATCAGCCCCAGCATTTT. The encoded protein is CASSFQILSNQPQHF.